This record concerns one TCR beta chain sequence. These data originate in a study of T cell repertoires in cytomegalovirus infection. Each CDR3 protein gets one entry after TCRdb re-called the reads with MiXCR. The table has roughly 760,000 distinct CDR3 sequences, approximately 40% seen once; the top ten hold more than 2.5%. The sequencing sample was made of PBMCs. The TCR was taken from a human donor in good health (CMV status not recorded). Some clones in this sample may be carry-over from other donors' samples.

CDR3 nucleotides: TGTGCCAGCAGTTTTGTCGGGAAACACAATCAGCCCCAGCATTTT. It translates to CASSFVGKHNQPQHF. The J gene is TRBJ1-5, the V gene TRBV28; D unresolved. The CDR3 totals 15 residues. The germline V gene has CDR1 MDHEN and CDR2 SYDVKM. Trimming took off 3 bases at V and 3 bases at J, with 12 bases between the two ends. Full variable domain (outside the CDR3, taken from reference TRBV28 and TRBJ1-5): DVKVTQSSRYLVKRTGEKVFLECVQDMDHENMFWYRQDPGLGLRLIYFSYDVKMKEKGDIPEGYSVSREKKERFSLILESASTNQTSMYLCASSFVGKHNQPQHFGDGTRLSIL.